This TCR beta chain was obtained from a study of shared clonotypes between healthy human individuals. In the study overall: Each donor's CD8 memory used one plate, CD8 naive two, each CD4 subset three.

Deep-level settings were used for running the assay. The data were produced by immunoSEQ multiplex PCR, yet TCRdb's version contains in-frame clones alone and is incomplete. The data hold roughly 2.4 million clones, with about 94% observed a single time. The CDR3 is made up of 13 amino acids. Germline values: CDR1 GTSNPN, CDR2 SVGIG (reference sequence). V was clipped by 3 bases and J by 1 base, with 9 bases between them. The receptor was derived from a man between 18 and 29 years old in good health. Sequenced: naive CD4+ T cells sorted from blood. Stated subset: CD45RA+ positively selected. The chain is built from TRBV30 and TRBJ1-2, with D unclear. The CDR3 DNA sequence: TGTGCCTGGAGCGGCACCCGTAACTATGGCTACACCTTC. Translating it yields CAWSGTRNYGYTF.